The 9 T cell receptor beta chains reported below all come from one sample, sequenced in a study of Ad26.COV2.S vaccination and SARS-CoV-2 variants. Sequenced by immunoSEQ multiplex PCR; TCRdb stores in-frame clones only, minus some. The sample has under 250,000 clones, approximately 90% seen once. Treatment in this sample: around 19 received Ad26.COV2.S at low or high dose, single or two shots; about 5 received placebo; per-sample allocation not given. Collection of samples fell on day 63 after the first vaccine or placebo injection. The sequencing here drew on peripheral blood, taken in a trial of Ad26.COV2.S vaccine versus placebo. The source of these receptors is a person aged 18-65 years who received the Ad26.COV2.S COVID-19 vaccine or a placebo.

This sequence joins TRBV5-4 and TRBJ1-2, with unresolved D. V was clipped by 1 base and J by 7 bases, with 11 bases between them. The CDR3 consists of 13 residues. CDR1 is SGHNT and CDR2 is YYREEE in the germline V gene (reference sequence). The CDR3 coding sequence is TGTGCCAGCAGCTTGCGATCACGGCCTGGCTACACCTTC. Amino acids: CASSLRSRPGYTF.

V usage is TRBV19 and J usage is TRBJ1-1; D gene ambiguous. Per germline, CDR1 LNHDA and CDR2 SQIVND (reference sequence). The CDR3 sequence is 11 residues long. V gave up 3 bases and J gave up 8 bases, with 7 bases separating them. The CDR3 region has the DNA TGTGCCAGTAGTATGGAGAGGGAAGCTTTCTTT. Translating gives CASSMEREAFF. The variable domain in full, completed from reference TRBV19 and TRBJ1-1, reads DGGITQSPKYLFRKEGQNVTLSCEQNLNHDAMYWYRQDPGQGLRLIYYSQIVNDFQKGDIAEGYSVSREKKESFPLTVTSAQKNPTAFYLCASSMEREAFFGQGTRLTVV.

The V call is TRBV7-9, the J call TRBJ2-1; no definite D call. Germline-derived CDR1 and CDR2 are SEHNR and FQNEAQ (reference sequence). V lost 5 bases and J lost 3, with 11 bases in between. This CDR3 region has 14 residues. Written as DNA, the CDR3 is TGTGCCAGCAGCGCCCTTCGATTCTACAATGAGCAGTTCTTC. It yields the protein CASSALRFYNEQFF.

The chain combines TRBV18 with TRBJ1-2; 9 bases align to TRBD1. The CDR3 loop spans 15 amino acids. The junction had 6 bases not matched to a gene; V was cut back by 4 bases and J by 3 bases. Germline values: CDR1 KGHSH, CDR2 LQKENI. The CDR3 bases are TGTGCCAGCTCACAGGGACAGGGAGTGGACTATGGCTACACCTTC. This sequence encodes CASSQGQGVDYGYTF. Full variable domain (outside the CDR3, taken from reference TRBV18 and TRBJ1-2): NAGVMQNPRHLVRRRGQEARLRCSPMKGHSHVYWYRQLPEEGLKFMVYLQKENIIDESGMPKERFSAEFPKEGPSILRIQQVVRGDSAAYFCASSQGQGVDYGYTFGSGTRLTVV.

V and J are TRBV11-2 and TRBJ2-1, with 8 bases matching TRBD2. The CDR3 length is 17 residues. Germline trimming cut 1 base from V and 5 bases from J; bases unmatched to any gene: 10. Germline V gene sequence: CDR1 SGHAT, CDR2 FQNNGV. CDR3 sequence (DNA): TGTGCCAGCAGCTTAGGGTCGGGGAGCGGGGGTCACAATGAGCAGTTCTTC. Encoded protein: CASSLGSGSGGHNEQFF. Drawing the rest from reference TRBV11-2 and TRBJ2-1, the complete variable domain is EAGVAQSPRYKIIEKRQSVAFWCNPISGHATLYWYQQILGQGPKLLIQFQNNGVVDDSQLPKDRFSAERLKGVDSTLKIQPAKLEDSAVYLCASSLGSGSGGHNEQFFGPGTRLTVL.

The rearrangement uses TRBV5-4 and TRBJ1-3, with D possibly matching TRBD1 (5 bases). There are 15 residues in the CDR3. Germline V gives CDR1 SGHNT, CDR2 YYREEE (reference sequence). V lost 0 bases and J lost 0, with 7 bases in between. The CDR3: CASSLDRTSGNTIYF. The CDR3 DNA sequence: TGTGCCAGCAGCTTGGACAGGACCTCTGGAAACACCATATATTTT.

The chain has TRBV7-2 and TRBJ2-3; D remains unclear. CDR1 and CDR2 from the germline V gene are SGHTA and FQGNSA. V lost 4 bases, J lost 6 bases, and 8 bases lay in between. The CDR3 is made up of 12 amino acids. The CDR3 loop is CASSSRFDTQYF. DNA for the CDR3: TGTGCCAGCAGCTCGCGGTTCGATACGCAGTATTTT.

The CDR3 region is CAWSVPWASEEKLFF. CDR3 sequence (DNA): TGTGCCTGGAGTGTACCCTGGGCCAGCGAAGAAAAACTGTTTTTT. The chain uses TRBV30 and TRBJ1-4; D is undetermined. Trimming pared 0 bases from V and 8 bases from J, leaving 16 bases between. The CDR3 has 15 amino acids. The germline V gene encodes CDR1 GTSNPN and CDR2 SVGIG (reference sequence).

This CDR3 reads CASSTSIGNTIYF. The DNA for the CDR3 is TGTGCCAGCAGTACCTCGATCGGAAACACCATATATTTT. This chain connects TRBV6-6 to TRBJ1-3, with no clear D. Germline loops: CDR1 MNHNY, CDR2 SVGAGI (reference sequence). The CDR3 has 13 amino acids. Trimming removed 5 bases at V and 4 bases at J, with 9 bases between.